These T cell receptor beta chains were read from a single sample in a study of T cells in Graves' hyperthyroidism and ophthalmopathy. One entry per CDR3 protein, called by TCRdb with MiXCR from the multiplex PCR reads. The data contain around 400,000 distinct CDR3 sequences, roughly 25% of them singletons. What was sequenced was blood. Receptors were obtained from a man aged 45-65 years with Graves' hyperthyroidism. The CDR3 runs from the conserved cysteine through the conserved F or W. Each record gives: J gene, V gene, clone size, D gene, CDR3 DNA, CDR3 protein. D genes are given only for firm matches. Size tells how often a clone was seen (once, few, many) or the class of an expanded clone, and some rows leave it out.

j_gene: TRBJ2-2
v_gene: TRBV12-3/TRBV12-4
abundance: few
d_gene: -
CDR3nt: TGTGCCAGCAGCTCCCAATACGGGGAGCTGTTTTTT
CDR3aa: CASSSQYGELFF

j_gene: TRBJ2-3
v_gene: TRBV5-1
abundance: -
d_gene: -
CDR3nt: TGCGCCAGCAGCTTGGGGACCTCGGTTAGCACAGATACGCAGTATTTT
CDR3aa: CASSLGTSVSTDTQYF

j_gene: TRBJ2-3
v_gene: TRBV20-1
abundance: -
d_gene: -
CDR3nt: TGCAGTGCCAGGGAGAGCGATACGCAGTATTTT
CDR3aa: CSARESDTQYF

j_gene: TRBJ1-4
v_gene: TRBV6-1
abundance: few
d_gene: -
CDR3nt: TGTGCCAGCAACCCCGGCGGATATAATGAAAAACTGTTTTTT
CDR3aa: CASNPGGYNEKLFF

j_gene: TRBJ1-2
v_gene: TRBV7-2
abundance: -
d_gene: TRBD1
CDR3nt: TGTGCCAGCAGCCCAGGACAGGGTCTTTTTGGCTACACCTTC
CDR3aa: CASSPGQGLFGYTF

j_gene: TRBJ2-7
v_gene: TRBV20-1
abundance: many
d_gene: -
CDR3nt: TGCAGTGCGACCCCGTTTCGGACGACCTACGAGCAGTACTTC
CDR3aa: CSATPFRTTYEQYF

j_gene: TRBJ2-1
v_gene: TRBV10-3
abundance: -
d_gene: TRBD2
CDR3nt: TGTGCCATCAGGCTAGCGGGAGAGGAGCAGTTCTTC
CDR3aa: CAIRLAGEEQFF

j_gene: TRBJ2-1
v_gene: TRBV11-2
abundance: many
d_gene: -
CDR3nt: TGTGCCAGCAGCCACGAGCATGAGCAGTTCTTC
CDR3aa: CASSHEHEQFF

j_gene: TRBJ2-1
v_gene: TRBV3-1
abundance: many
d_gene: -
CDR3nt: TGTGCCAGCAGCCAAGATATCAGCGAATCCTACAATGAGCAGTTCTTC
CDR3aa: CASSQDISESYNEQFF

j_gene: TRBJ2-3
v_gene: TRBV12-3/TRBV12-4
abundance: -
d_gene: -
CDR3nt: TGTGCCAGCAGTTTAGGGGCCCGATTGACGCAGTATTTT
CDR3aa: CASSLGARLTQYF

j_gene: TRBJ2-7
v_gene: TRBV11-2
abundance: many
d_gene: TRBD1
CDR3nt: TGTGCCAGCAGCTTCGATTTGAGACAGGGGTTAGGGGAGCAGTACTTC
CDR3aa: CASSFDLRQGLGEQYF

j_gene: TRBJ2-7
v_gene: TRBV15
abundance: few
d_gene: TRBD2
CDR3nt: TGTGCCACCTGCTTCGAGCGGGAGTATAAGATCGAGCAGTACTTC
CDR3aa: CATCFEREYKIEQYF

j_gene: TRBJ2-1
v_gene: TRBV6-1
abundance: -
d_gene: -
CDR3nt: TGTGCCAGCTTAAGTACTAGCAAAGAAGCCAGGTGGCAGTTCTTC
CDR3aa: CASLSTSKEARWQFF

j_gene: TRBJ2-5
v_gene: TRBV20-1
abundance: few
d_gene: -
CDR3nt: TGCAGTGTTCAACCGGGCAGGGGGGGAGAGACCCAGTACTTC
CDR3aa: CSVQPGRGGETQYF

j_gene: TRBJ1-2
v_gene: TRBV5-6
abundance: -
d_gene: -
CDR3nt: TGTGCCAGCAGCTTCCTACAGCTCGGAGGCTACACCTTC
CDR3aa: CASSFLQLGGYTF

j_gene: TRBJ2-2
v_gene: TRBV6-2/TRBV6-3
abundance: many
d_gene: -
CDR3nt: TGTGCCAGCAGTTACGGGCCGCAGGTCGGGGAGCTGTTTTTT
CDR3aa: CASSYGPQVGELFF

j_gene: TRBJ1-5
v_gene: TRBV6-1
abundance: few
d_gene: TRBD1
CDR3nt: TGTGCCAGCAGTGTGCCGAGGGGACAGGGCAATCAGCCCCAGCATTTT
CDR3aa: CASSVPRGQGNQPQHF

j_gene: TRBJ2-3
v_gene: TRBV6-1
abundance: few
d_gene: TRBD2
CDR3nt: TGTGCCAGCAGGAGGCCGGGACTAGCGGGACGGTCAGATACGCAGTATTTT
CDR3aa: CASRRPGLAGRSDTQYF

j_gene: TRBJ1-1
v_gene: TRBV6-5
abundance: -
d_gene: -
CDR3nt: TGTGCCAGCAGTTCCGAACCTTTCAGCCCAACTGAAGCTTTCTTT
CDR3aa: CASSSEPFSPTEAFF

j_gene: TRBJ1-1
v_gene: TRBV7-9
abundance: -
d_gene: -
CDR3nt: TGTGCCAGTGAACAACGGCGGAACACTGAAGCTTTCTTT
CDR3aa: CASEQRRNTEAFF

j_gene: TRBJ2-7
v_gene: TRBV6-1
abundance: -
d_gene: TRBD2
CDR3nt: TGTGCCAGCAGTCGTCGCGAGGGACTAGCGGGAGGTGGGGACCCCTACGAGCAGTACTTC
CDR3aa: CASSRREGLAGGGDPYEQYF

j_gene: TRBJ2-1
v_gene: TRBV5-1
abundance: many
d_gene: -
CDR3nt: TGCGCCAGCAGCTTGGGCCCGGGCTCCAATGAGCAGTTCTTC
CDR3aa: CASSLGPGSNEQFF

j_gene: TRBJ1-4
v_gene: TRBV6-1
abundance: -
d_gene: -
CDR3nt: TGTGCCAGCAGGCCCCGGGGGGCCGGGGAAAAACTGTTTTTT
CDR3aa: CASRPRGAGEKLFF

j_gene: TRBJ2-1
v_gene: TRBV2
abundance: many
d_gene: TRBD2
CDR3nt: TGTGCCAGCAGTTCCGGGACTAGCGGGATTCACAATGAGCAGTTCTTC
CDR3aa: CASSSGTSGIHNEQFF

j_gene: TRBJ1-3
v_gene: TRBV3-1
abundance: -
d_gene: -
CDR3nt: TGTGCCAGCAGCCAAGATTTGAGAAACACCATATATTTT
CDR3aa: CASSQDLRNTIYF

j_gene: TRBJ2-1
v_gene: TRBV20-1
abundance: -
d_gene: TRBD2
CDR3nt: TGCAGTGCTCTCGGGCTAGCGGGAGGAAAACTAAGGAATGAGCAGTTCTTC
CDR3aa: CSALGLAGGKLRNEQFF

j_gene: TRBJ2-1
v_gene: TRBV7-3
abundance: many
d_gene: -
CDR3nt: TGTGCCAGCAGCTTAAAGGTCGGGACGCCAGCGGGCAATGAGCAGTTCTTC
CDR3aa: CASSLKVGTPAGNEQFF

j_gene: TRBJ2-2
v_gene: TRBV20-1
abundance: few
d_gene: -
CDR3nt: TGCAGTGCTCCGGACAGAAACACCGGGGAGCTGTTTTTT
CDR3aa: CSAPDRNTGELFF

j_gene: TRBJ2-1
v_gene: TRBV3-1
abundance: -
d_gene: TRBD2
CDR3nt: TGTGCCAGCAGCCAAGCTAGCGGGAGGGCCTCCTACAATGAGCAGTTCTTC
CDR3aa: CASSQASGRASYNEQFF

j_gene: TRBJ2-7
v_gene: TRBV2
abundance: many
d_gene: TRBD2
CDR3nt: TGTGCCAGACGCCGGGGGGTAGCGGGAGGTAGCGAGCAGTACTTC
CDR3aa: CARRRGVAGGSEQYF

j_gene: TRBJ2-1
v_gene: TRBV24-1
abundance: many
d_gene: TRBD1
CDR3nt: TGTGCCACCAGTGATTGGACAGGGGGGTACAATGAGCAGTTCTTC
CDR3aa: CATSDWTGGYNEQFF

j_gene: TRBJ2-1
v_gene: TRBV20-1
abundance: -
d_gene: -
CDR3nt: TGCAGTGCTAGTAGTCCCAATGAGCAGTTCTTC
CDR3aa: CSASSPNEQFF

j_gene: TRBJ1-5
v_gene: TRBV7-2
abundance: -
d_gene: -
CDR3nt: TGTGCCAGCAGCCGGGGAGGGCAGCCCCAGCATTTT
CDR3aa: CASSRGGQPQHF

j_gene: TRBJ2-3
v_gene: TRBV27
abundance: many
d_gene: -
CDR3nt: TGTGCCAGCAAAAACAGACCCCTCACAGATACGCAGTATTTT
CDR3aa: CASKNRPLTDTQYF

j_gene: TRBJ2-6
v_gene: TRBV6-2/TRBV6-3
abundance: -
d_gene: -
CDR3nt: TGTGCCAGCAGACGACAGGTTTCCTCTGGGGCCAACGTCCTGGCTTTC
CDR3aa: CASRRQVSSGANVLAF

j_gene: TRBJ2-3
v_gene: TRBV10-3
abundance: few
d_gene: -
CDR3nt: TGTGCCATCAGTGAGTCGCCGGGTCGGCTGTCGGGCGGGAGCACAGATACGCAGTATTTT
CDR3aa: CAISESPGRLSGGSTDTQYF

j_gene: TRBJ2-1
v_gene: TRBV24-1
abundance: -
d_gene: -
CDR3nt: TGTGCCACCAGTGATCCGGGCCGGGAGTACAATGAGCAGTTCTTC
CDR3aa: CATSDPGREYNEQFF

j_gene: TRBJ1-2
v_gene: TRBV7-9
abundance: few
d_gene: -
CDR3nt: TGTGCCAGCAGACCTGACGGCCCCAACTATGGCTACACCTTC
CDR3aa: CASRPDGPNYGYTF

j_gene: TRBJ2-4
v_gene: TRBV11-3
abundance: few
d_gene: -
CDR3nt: TGTGCCAGCAGCACCCTTCGGGTTGGCAAAAACATTCAGTACTTC
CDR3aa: CASSTLRVGKNIQYF

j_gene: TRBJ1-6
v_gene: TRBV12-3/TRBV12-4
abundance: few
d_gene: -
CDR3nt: TGTGCCAGCAGGCCACAGGGACTGTCGTATTCACCCCTCCACTTT
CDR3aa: CASRPQGLSYSPLHF

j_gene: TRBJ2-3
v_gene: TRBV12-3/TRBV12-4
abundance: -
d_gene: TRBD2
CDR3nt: TGTGCCAGCAGGGAGCGGGGACTAAGCACAGATACGCAGTATTTT
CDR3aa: CASRERGLSTDTQYF

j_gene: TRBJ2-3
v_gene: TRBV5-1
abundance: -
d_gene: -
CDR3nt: TGCGCCAGCAGCTTAGACAGCCCTGGCACAGATACGCAGTATTTT
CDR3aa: CASSLDSPGTDTQYF

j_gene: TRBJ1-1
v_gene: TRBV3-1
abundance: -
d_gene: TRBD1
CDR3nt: TGTGCCAGCAGCCAAGCACAGGGGTGGAGTACTGAAGCTTTCTTT
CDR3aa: CASSQAQGWSTEAFF

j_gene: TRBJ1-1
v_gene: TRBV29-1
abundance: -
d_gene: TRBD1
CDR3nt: TGCAGCGTTGCACCGGGACAGGGAGAGCGGGCGGGTGAAGCTTTCTTT
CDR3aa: CSVAPGQGERAGEAFF

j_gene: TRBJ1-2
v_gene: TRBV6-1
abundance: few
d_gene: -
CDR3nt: TGTGCCAGCAGAAGAGGGGTTGGAGACTATGGCTACACCTTC
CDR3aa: CASRRGVGDYGYTF

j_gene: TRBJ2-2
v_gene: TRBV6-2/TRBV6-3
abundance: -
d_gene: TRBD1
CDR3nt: TGTGCCAGCAGTCCCCGGGACAGGGGAGTCAGCGGGGAGCTGTTTTTT
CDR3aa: CASSPRDRGVSGELFF

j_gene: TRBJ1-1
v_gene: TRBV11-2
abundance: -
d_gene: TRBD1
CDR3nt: TGTGCCAGCAGCAAACAGGGGGCGAAGAACACTGAAGCTTTCTTT
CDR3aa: CASSKQGAKNTEAFF

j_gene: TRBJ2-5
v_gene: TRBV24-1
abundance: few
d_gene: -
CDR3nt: TGTGCCACCAGTGATACCTGGGAGGAGCAAGAGACCCAGTACTTC
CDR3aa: CATSDTWEEQETQYF

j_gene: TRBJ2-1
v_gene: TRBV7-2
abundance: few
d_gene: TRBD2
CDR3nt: TGTGCCAGCAGCTTAGACCAGCGGGAGTGGAATAAGCAGTTCTTC
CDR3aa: CASSLDQREWNKQFF

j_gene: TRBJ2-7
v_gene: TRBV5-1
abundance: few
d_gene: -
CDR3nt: TGCGCCAGCAGCTTGGTAAGTCACGAGCAGTACTTC
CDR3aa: CASSLVSHEQYF

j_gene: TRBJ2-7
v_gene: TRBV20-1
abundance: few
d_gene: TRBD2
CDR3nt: TGCAGTGCTCCCGGGACTAGCGGGAGGGGGGGTAGCTACGAGCAGTACTTC
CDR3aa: CSAPGTSGRGGSYEQYF